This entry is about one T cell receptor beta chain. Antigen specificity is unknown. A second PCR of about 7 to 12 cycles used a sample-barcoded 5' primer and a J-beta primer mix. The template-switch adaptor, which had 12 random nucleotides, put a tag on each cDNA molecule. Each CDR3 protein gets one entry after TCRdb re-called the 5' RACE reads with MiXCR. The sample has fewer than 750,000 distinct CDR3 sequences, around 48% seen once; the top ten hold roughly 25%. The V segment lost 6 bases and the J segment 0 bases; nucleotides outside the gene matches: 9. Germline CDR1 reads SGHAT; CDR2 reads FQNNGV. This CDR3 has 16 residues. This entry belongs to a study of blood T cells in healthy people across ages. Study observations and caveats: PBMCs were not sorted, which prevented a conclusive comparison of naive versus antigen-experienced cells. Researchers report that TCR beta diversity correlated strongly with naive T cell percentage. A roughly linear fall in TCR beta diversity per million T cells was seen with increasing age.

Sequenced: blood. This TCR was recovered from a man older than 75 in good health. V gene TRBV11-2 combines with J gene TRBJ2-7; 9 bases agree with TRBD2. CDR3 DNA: TGTGCCAGCAGTAAAGATTTAGCGGGAGTCTCCTACGAGCAGTACTTC. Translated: CASSKDLAGVSYEQYF.